The text below deals with one T cell receptor (beta chain). This sample is part of a study of shared clonotypes between healthy human individuals. Once extracted for a subset, genomic DNA was divided evenly among several immunoSEQ plates. The assay was immunoSEQ multiplex PCR, and TCRdb's table has in-frame clones only and misses some. This sample has around 2.5 million clones, with 90% to 95% found just once. This CDR3 spans 16 amino acids. J lost 4 bases, V lost 5 bases, and 5 bases had no gene match. Looked up from germline, CDR1 is SGHVS and CDR2 is FQNEAQ. Source material: naive CD4+ T cells from PBMCs. The subset here: CD45RA+ positively selected. The receptor comes from a man aged 18 to 29 in good health. Some clones in this sample may be carry-over from other donors' samples. The chain carries TRBV7-8 and TRBJ2-2, with TRBD2 identical over 12 bases. The CDR3 DNA reads TGTGCCAGCAGCCAGACTAGCGGGAGTGGCACCGGGGAGCTGTTTTTT. Translating it yields CASSQTSGSGTGELFF. Based on the CDR3 plus reference TRBV7-8 and TRBJ2-2, the full variable domain is GAGVSQSPRYKVAKRGQDVALRCDPISGHVSLFWYQQALGQGPEFLTYFQNEAQLDKSGLPSDRFFAERPEGSVSTLKIQRTQQEDSAVYLCASSQTSGSGTGELFFGEGSRLTVL.